The T cell receptor (beta chain) described here comes from a study of CD8 T cells in ankylosing spondylitis. General study points: Disease-linked clones proved CD8+ and comparatively uncommon in peripheral blood. A motif in TCR beta, a set of several highly homologous variants, appeared characteristic of ankylosing spondylitis blood.

Deletions cut 4 bases from V and 2 bases from J, with 17 bases between. Germline CDR1 DFQATT, CDR2 SNEGSKA (reference sequence). CDR3 length: 15 amino acids. A note on this clonotype: Its antigen is unknown.

TCRdb itself ran the 5' RACE reads through MiXCR, one entry per CDR3 protein. The table has 200,000 or so distinct CDR3 sequences, roughly 25% seen once. The sequence was obtained from a male donor with ankylosing spondylitis or in good health (not recorded which). Sequencing was done on a sample of blood, either unsorted or a sorted T cell fraction (not recorded which). The genes are TRBV20-1 and TRBJ2-5; weak D call: TRBD2 (6 bases). The CDR3, as DNA: TGCAGTGCTACAAAGGCGGGACGGCCTCAAGAGACCCAGTACTTC. Protein: CSATKAGRPQETQYF.